These 11 T cell receptor beta chains came from one sample sequenced in a study of shared clonotypes between healthy human individuals. Cells designated naive CD8 were CD45RO-negative and were positively selected for CCR7, with terminally differentiated effector memory CD45RA+ cells excluded. Produced via immunoSEQ multiplex PCR; TCRdb's table is partial and in-frame only. Among some 2,000,000 clones listed, approximately 94% were seen once. The sample taken for sequencing was naive CD8+ T cells sorted from blood. Every receptor here comes from a man aged 18 to 30 in good health.

V gene TRBV4-3 combines with J gene TRBJ1-3; no clear D gene. The CDR3 has 13 residues. Germline assignment: CDR1 LGHNA and CDR2 YSLEER. V lost 0 bases and J lost 8, with 8 bases in between. CDR3: CASSQDTGYTIYF. The CDR3, as DNA: TGCGCCAGCAGCCAAGACACGGGTTACACCATATATTTT.

This chain uses TRBV7-9 with TRBJ2-2; tentatively, D is TRBD1 (5 bases). The CDR3 extends over 16 amino acids. V lost 5 bases and J 4 bases, leaving 17 bases between the germline ends. From germline, CDR1 is SEHNR and CDR2 FQNEAQ (reference sequence). In DNA, the CDR3 is TGTGCCAGCAGCCGCCTGCTAGGGGATAGCACCGGGGAGCTGTTTTTT. Translated, it gives CASSRLLGDSTGELFF.

This clone turned up a few times. The CDR3 DNA reads as TGTGCCAGCAGCTTCCGGGACACGACTTCCTACGAGCAGTACTTC. Residues: CASSFRDTTSYEQYF. The rearrangement uses TRBV11-2 and TRBJ2-7; D might be TRBD1 (6 bases). V lost 3 bases, J lost 1 base, and 13 bases lay in between. CDR1 and CDR2 (germline): SGHAT, FQNNGV. This CDR3 comprises 15 residues. The whole variable domain, filled in from reference TRBV11-2 and TRBJ2-7, reads EAGVAQSPRYKIIEKRQSVAFWCNPISGHATLYWYQQILGQGPKLLIQFQNNGVVDDSQLPKDRFSAERLKGVDSTLKIQPAKLEDSAVYLCASSFRDTTSYEQYFGPGTRLTVT.

The chain links TRBV19 to TRBJ2-2; 8 nucleotides agree with TRBD1. This CDR3 comprises 13 residues. The germline V gene has CDR1 LNHDA and CDR2 SQIVND (reference sequence). J was trimmed by 7 bases and V by 5 bases; bases with no gene match: 3. The CDR3 coding sequence is TGTGCCAGTAGTCCGACAGGGGTCGGGGAGCTGTTTTTT. Translated: CASSPTGVGELFF. Looking up the rest from reference TRBV19 and TRBJ2-2 gives the full variable domain: DGGITQSPKYLFRKEGQNVTLSCEQNLNHDAMYWYRQDPGQGLRLIYYSQIVNDFQKGDIAEGYSVSREKKESFPLTVTSAQKNPTAFYLCASSPTGVGELFFGEGSRLTVL.

The chain is built from TRBV19 and TRBJ2-1; D is perhaps TRBD1 (6 bases). The germline CDR1 and CDR2 sequences are LNHDA and SQIVND (reference sequence). V lost 4 bases to trimming and J lost 4 bases, with 14 bases between them. The CDR3 has 15 residues. The CDR3: CASSTLDSPYNEQFF. The CDR3 region has the DNA TGTGCCAGTAGTACCCTGGACAGTCCGTACAATGAGCAGTTCTTC. Variable domain in full (rest from reference TRBV19 and TRBJ2-1): DGGITQSPKYLFRKEGQNVTLSCEQNLNHDAMYWYRQDPGQGLRLIYYSQIVNDFQKGDIAEGYSVSREKKESFPLTVTSAQKNPTAFYLCASSTLDSPYNEQFFGPGTRLTVL.

The J gene is TRBJ2-1, the V gene TRBV29-1; tentative D call: TRBD1 (5 bases). CDR1 and CDR2 from the germline V gene are SQVTM and ANQGSEA. V lost 4 bases to trimming and J lost 3 bases, with 19 bases between them. The CDR3 has 16 amino acids. The DNA for the CDR3 is TGCAGCGTTGTTCCTCGACAGATAGCTAACTACAATGAGCAGTTCTTC. Translating it yields CSVVPRQIANYNEQFF.

This clone was found once. The gene calls are TRBV2 and TRBJ2-1; TRBD2 aligns across 7 bases. V lost 7 bases and J lost 4; bases outside the gene matches: 10. The germline V gene encodes CDR1 SNHLY and CDR2 FYNNEI. The CDR3 is 15 amino acids. The CDR3 nucleotides are TGTGCCAGCATCCCAAGGGGAGGGGAGTACAATGAGCAGTTCTTC. Encoded protein: CASIPRGGEYNEQFF. Full variable domain (rest looked up from reference TRBV2 and TRBJ2-1): EPEVTQTPSHQVTQMGQEVILRCVPISNHLYFYWYRQILGQKVEFLVSFYNNEISEKSEIFDDQFSVERPDGSNFTLKIRSTKLEDSAMYFCASIPRGGEYNEQFFGPGTRLTVL.

This rearrangement joins TRBV27 to TRBJ1-1, with D tentatively TRBD1 (6 bases). CDR1 is MNHEY and CDR2 is SMNVEV in the germline V gene (reference sequence). The length of the CDR3 is 15 residues. V lost 3 bases and J 1 base, leaving 12 bases between the germline ends. The CDR3 DNA reads as TGTGCCAGCAGTTTGTTGGGGGCTGGGAACACTGAAGCTTTCTTT. Its translation is CASSLLGAGNTEAFF.

The V and J genes are TRBV14 and TRBJ2-5, with a weak D call TRBD1 (6 bases). Germline V gene sequence: CDR1 SGHDN, CDR2 FVKESK. The V and J ends lost 0 bases and 5 bases respectively, with 16 bases between them. The CDR3 contains 16 residues. The CDR3: CASSQEGQGIWETQYF. The DNA of the CDR3 is TGTGCCAGCAGCCAAGAGGGGCAGGGGATTTGGGAGACCCAGTACTTC.

The chain combines TRBV5-8 with TRBJ1-3, with unresolved D. Trimming stripped 2 bases from V and 3 bases from J, with 6 bases between. The CDR3 loop spans 13 amino acids. Per the germline V gene, CDR1 is SGHTS and CDR2 is YDEGEE. CDR3 DNA: TGTGCCAGCAGCTTAGGAGTTGGAAACACCATATATTTT. This gives the protein CASSLGVGNTIYF.

The V and J genes are TRBV13 and TRBJ2-1, with TRBD1 as a possible D gene (6 bases). Germline V gene sequence: CDR1 PRHDT, CDR2 FYEKMQ (reference sequence). V was shortened by 1 base and J by 6 bases, with 16 bases between the two germline ends. CDR3 length: 16 residues. The CDR3 loop reads CASSLEGDPRGNEQFF. For the CDR3, the DNA is TGTGCCAGCAGCTTAGAGGGGGACCCCCGGGGCAATGAGCAGTTCTTC.